This is a list of T cell receptor beta chains from one sample in a study of cytomegalovirus exposure and HLA in healthy donors. Produced via immunoSEQ multiplex PCR; TCRdb's table is partial and in-frame only. The sample records approximately 200,000 clones, more than 75% being singletons. Sequencing was performed on PBMCs. The receptor source for this set is a human donor in good health. CDR3s include the opening cysteine and the closing phenylalanine or tryptophan. The D gene is left open where the match is weak. Clone size appears in some rows only: once, few, many, or a class for an expanded clone.

>TRBV9|once|TRBJ2-6|TRBD1
TGTGCCAGCAGTCCAAGGGGACAGGGTTCTCTTGGGGCCAACGTCCTGACTTTC
CASSPRGQGSLGANVLTF
>TRBV13|.|TRBJ1-4|TRBD1
TGTGCCAGCAGCCCTGACAGGGATAGCGAAAAACTGTTTTTT
CASSPDRDSEKLFF
>TRBV4-2|.|TRBJ2-7|TRBD2
TGTGCCAGCAGCCAAAGGACCCTAGCGGGAGGAAATTGGGAAGAGCAGTACTTC
CASSQRTLAGGNWEEQYF
>TRBV7-3|.|TRBJ2-1|.
TGTGCCAGCAGCTTGTCAGTTAACAATGAGCAGTTCTTC
CASSLSVNNEQFF
>TRBV9|.|TRBJ2-1|TRBD2
TGTGCCAGCAGCGTAGAAGGAGGGAGGGATGAGCAGTTCTTC
CASSVEGGRDEQFF
>TRBV19|.|TRBJ2-3|.
TGTGCCAGTAAGCTTATTTCGAGCACAGATACGCAGTATTTT
CASKLISSTDTQYF
>TRBV7-9|.|TRBJ2-7|.
TGTGCCAGCAGCCCGAGCTCCTACGAGCAGTACTTC
CASSPSSYEQYF
>TRBV7-2|once|TRBJ1-4|.
TGTGCCAGCAGCCCCTCGGGCCTTCGGGGTAATGAAAAACTGTTTTTT
CASSPSGLRGNEKLFF
>TRBV7-8|.|TRBJ2-1|.
TGTGCCAGCAGCTCGGAGGAGCGGGTAGACAATGAGCAGTTCTTC
CASSSEERVDNEQFF
>TRBV27|.|TRBJ2-5|TRBD2
TGTGCCAGCAGTCTAGACCCAGGACTAGCGGGATACGAGACCCAGTACTTC
CASSLDPGLAGYETQYF
>TRBV19|.|TRBJ2-7|.
TGTGCCAGTAGTCCCAACCCCAGCTACGAGCAGTACTTC
CASSPNPSYEQYF
>TRBV4-2|.|TRBJ2-3|.
TGTGCCAGCAGCCAGGGGCGGGATGAGAGCACAGATACGCAGTATTTT
CASSQGRDESTDTQYF
>TRBV28|.|TRBJ2-7|TRBD2
TGTGCCAGCAGTTTGTTGAGCGGGAGGAGCGCCGAGCAGTACTTC
CASSLLSGRSAEQYF
>TRBV7-9|.|TRBJ2-7|.
TGTTCCAGCAGCCCCGCGGGTACCGAGCAGTACTTC
CSSSPAGTEQYF
>TRBV28|.|TRBJ1-2|.
TGTGCCAGCAGTTTATTTTCAGGGCCCTATGGCTACACCTTC
CASSLFSGPYGYTF
>TRBV7-2|.|TRBJ2-7|TRBD1
TGTGCCAGCAGCAAACAGGGGTATTCCTACGAGCAGTACTTC
CASSKQGYSYEQYF
>TRBV9|few|TRBJ2-3|.
TGTGCCAGCAGCGTAGCCCGCGGACGGGGAACCACAGATACGCAGTATTTT
CASSVARGRGTTDTQYF
>TRBV4-1|few|TRBJ2-5|TRBD2
TGCGCCAGCAGCCAAACCGCGGGACTAGCCGGGGGACAAGAGACCCAGTACTTC
CASSQTAGLAGGQETQYF
>TRBV15|.|TRBJ2-7|TRBD2
TGTGCCACCAGCAGAGATATCGCCGCCGGGACTAGCGGGAAAAACTACGAGCAGTACTTC
CATSRDIAAGTSGKNYEQYF
>TRBV6-6|.|TRBJ2-1|.
TGTGCCAGCAGTTACTCGACGGGGTACAATGAGCAGTTCTTC
CASSYSTGYNEQFF
>TRBV19|.|TRBJ1-4|.
TGTGCCAGTAGGGGGGGTGCAACTAATGAAAAACTGTTTTTT
CASRGGATNEKLFF
>TRBV5-4|.|TRBJ2-1|TRBD2
TGTGCCAGCAGCTTCGCTACTTCCACCGGGGGGGCGACTGAGCAGTTCTTC
CASSFATSTGGATEQFF
>TRBV4-1|.|TRBJ2-6|.
TGCGCCAGCAGCCAACCCGACAGGACCTCTGGGGCCAACGTCCTGACTTTC
CASSQPDRTSGANVLTF
>TRBV7-8|.|TRBJ2-2|.
TGTGCCAGCAGCCCAGCCAGGGGGGTCACCGGGGAGCTGTTTTTT
CASSPARGVTGELFF
>TRBV5-1|.|TRBJ2-2|TRBD2
TGCGCCAGCAGCTTGGGACTAGCGGGATCCGGGGAGCTGTTTTTT
CASSLGLAGSGELFF
>TRBV18|.|TRBJ1-4|.
TGTGCCAGCTCACCTGGGTGGGAGAGTGAAAAACTGTTTTTT
CASSPGWESEKLFF
>TRBV7-2|.|TRBJ2-5|.
TGTGCCAGCAGCTTAGACTGGGAGACCCAGTACTTC
CASSLDWETQYF
>TRBV7-6|.|TRBJ2-5|TRBD2
TGTGCCAGCAGTGGGGGGGGATCGACCCAGTACTTC
CASSGGGSTQYF
>TRBV18|.|TRBJ2-1|TRBD2
TGTGCCAGCTCACCCGGGACTAGCAAGGGCAATGAGCAGTTCTTC
CASSPGTSKGNEQFF
>TRBV6-1|.|TRBJ2-7|TRBD2
TGTGCCGTGCTTTCAGCGGGAGGGGAACACGGGGAGCAGTACTTC
CAVLSAGGEHGEQYF
>TRBV9|.|TRBJ2-7|TRBD1
TGTGCCAGCAGCCCACAGGGGGAAGCCTACGAGCAGTACTTC
CASSPQGEAYEQYF
>TRBV15|.|TRBJ2-3|.
TGTGCCACCAGCGATTATCTAGTTGTGACAGATACGCAGTATTTT
CATSDYLVVTDTQYF
>TRBV13|once|TRBJ2-7|.
TGTGCCAGCAGCTACAGGACAGGGGGAAGGACTAGCGAAACCTACGAGCAGTACTTC
CASSYRTGGRTSETYEQYF
>TRBV7-9|.|TRBJ1-3|.
TGTGCCAGCAGCTTAACCGGACAGTCAGGAAACACCATATATTTT
CASSLTGQSGNTIYF